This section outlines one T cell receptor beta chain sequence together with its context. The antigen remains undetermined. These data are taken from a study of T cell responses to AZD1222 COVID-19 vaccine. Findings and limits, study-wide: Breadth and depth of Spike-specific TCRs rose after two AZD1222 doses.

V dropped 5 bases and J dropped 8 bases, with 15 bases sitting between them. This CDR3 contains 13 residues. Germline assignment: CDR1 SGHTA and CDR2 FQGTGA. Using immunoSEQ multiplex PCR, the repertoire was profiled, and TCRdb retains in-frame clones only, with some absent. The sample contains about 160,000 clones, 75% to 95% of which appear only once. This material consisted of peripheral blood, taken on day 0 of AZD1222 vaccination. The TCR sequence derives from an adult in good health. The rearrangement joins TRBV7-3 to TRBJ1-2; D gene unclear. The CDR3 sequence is CASSPAGGGGYTF. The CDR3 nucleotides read TGTGCCAGCAGCCCGGCGGGCGGTGGGGGCTACACCTTC.